These T cell receptor beta chains were read from a single sample in a study of CD8+ T cells in alopecia areata. Clones were read by immunoSEQ multiplex PCR, and TCRdb kept only the in-frame ones, dropping some. Of about 190,000 clones in the sample, roughly 70% were seen once. The sample was CD4+ T cells sorted from blood, taken around week 50, from a patient treated with tofacitinib. The receptor source for this set is a human donor with alopecia areata. Both conserved end residues are part of each CDR3. A D gene is named only where the DNA matches it firmly.

V	J	D	CDR3
TRBV5-1	TRBJ2-7	TRBD2	CASSHRTSGGTYEQYF
TRBV30	TRBJ2-3	-	CARSSEDTQYF
TRBV19	TRBJ1-4	-	CASSSPKGMNEKLFF
TRBV29-1	TRBJ2-6	-	CSVEGGDKTGANVLTF
TRBV5-1	TRBJ1-6	-	CASSGEGDNSPLHF
TRBV29-1	TRBJ2-7	TRBD1	CSARQGRYEQYF
TRBV19	TRBJ2-6	-	CASSIGKGRTGANVLTF
TRBV5-1	TRBJ2-6	-	CASSLSYPGANVLTF
TRBV7-2	TRBJ2-3	-	CASSPAPDTQYF
TRBV29-1	TRBJ2-1	-	CSVEPMGGAYNEQFF
TRBV29-1	TRBJ2-5	-	CSVARLGETQYF
TRBV6-6	TRBJ2-7	-	CASSEGYEQYF
TRBV29-1	TRBJ2-7	TRBD1	CSVRDRVSYEQYF
TRBV30	TRBJ1-2	-	CAWSLPGGYGYTF
TRBV5-1	TRBJ1-5	TRBD1	CASSPGDRGSNQPQHF
TRBV4-3	TRBJ1-4	-	CASSQGTPNEKLFF
TRBV29-1	TRBJ1-5	TRBD1	CSVSTGTGNQPQHF
TRBV29-1	TRBJ2-3	TRBD1	CSVNTGGAGDTQYF
TRBV10-3	TRBJ1-1	TRBD1	CAISETQGARNTEAFF
TRBV5-1	TRBJ1-2	TRBD1	CASSSGQGKRNYGYTF
TRBV9	TRBJ2-7	-	CASSAQGSTYEQYF
TRBV29-1	TRBJ1-1	-	CSVGHQNTEAFF
TRBV2	TRBJ2-3	-	CASISGRRTRSTDTQYF
TRBV2	TRBJ2-2	TRBD1	CASTPGQGITGELFF
TRBV10-3	TRBJ2-1	TRBD2	CAISEGAGANNEQFF
TRBV29-1	TRBJ2-4	-	CSVAEWDIQYF
TRBV5-1	TRBJ2-2	-	CASSLEWVTGELFF
TRBV12-5	TRBJ1-5	-	CASGLQDFRQPQHF
TRBV6-6	TRBJ1-2	-	CASSRGIQDTNYGYTF
TRBV5-6	TRBJ1-2	TRBD1	CASSTDRVGSYGYTF
TRBV29-1	TRBJ2-1	-	CSADEGEQFF
TRBV6-5	TRBJ2-4	-	CASSFGGLAKNIQYF
TRBV29-1	TRBJ2-3	-	CSSGRGPDTQYF
TRBV14	TRBJ1-6	-	CASSPTPSNNSPLHF
TRBV6-1	TRBJ2-1	-	CASRMDTGVNEQFF
TRBV20-1	TRBJ1-1	-	CSAGGRGAFF
TRBV29-1	TRBJ2-3	TRBD1	CSVTGTVTDTQYF
TRBV19	TRBJ1-2	TRBD1	CASSTRTGTNYGYTF
TRBV6-4	TRBJ2-1	TRBD2	CASSVSGTNNEQFF
TRBV5-6	TRBJ1-5	TRBD1	CASSPKGQGFEQPQHF
TRBV7-2	TRBJ1-2	-	CASSQSQGPYGYTF
TRBV11-3	TRBJ2-6	TRBD1	CASSWDSPSGANVLTF
TRBV18	TRBJ1-5	-	CASSPGFSKSQPQHF
TRBV9	TRBJ2-3	TRBD2	CASSARTGPGLEADTQYF
TRBV6-5	TRBJ2-5	TRBD1	CASSYSSGGERTQYF
TRBV4-3	TRBJ2-1	-	CASSQDQGSYNEQFF
TRBV4-2	TRBJ2-5	TRBD1	CASSVWATGKETQYF
TRBV11-3	TRBJ1-2	-	CASSLTRANYGYTF
TRBV27	TRBJ1-6	-	CASKFMVGSYSPLHF
TRBV30	TRBJ1-3	-	CACPGFSGNTIYF
TRBV9	TRBJ2-7	-	CASSTGLVGEQYF
TRBV30	TRBJ1-2	-	CAWSVGRGLTGYTF
TRBV30	TRBJ2-5	-	CAWSTGGNQETQYF
TRBV20-1	TRBJ1-1	-	CSAMYTEAFF
TRBV5-1	TRBJ2-6	TRBD1	CASSSPGTGMAGANVLTF
TRBV11-2	TRBJ2-2	TRBD1	CASSRDRAATGELFF